The sequence of this TCR beta chain was determined in a study of T cell repertoires in cytomegalovirus infection (dated by TCRdb to between 2018 and 2021). Turning to the overall study: Recently identified HLA-C-restricted CMV epitopes, whose presentation resists viral immunomodulation, were targeted by peptide stimulations together with well-studied HLA-B-restricted epitopes. Donor HLA type was relevant to the analysis, because carriage of CMV infection together with the matching HLA type was indicated by public TCR beta signatures. Study-wide conclusions, independent of this receptor: The ex vivo response was dominated by HLA-C-restricted CMV-specific TCR beta clonotypes, and the single most frequent clonotype in two of eight donors was supplied by these HLA-C-restricted clonotypes. Carriers of CMV infection plus the relevant HLA type were discriminated by the cumulative frequency of public TCR beta family members in the study cohort and in an independent roughly 350-donor cohort.

The table lists this clonotype with a few counts. Its specific antigen is unknown. No base qualities exist here, and no much larger clone lies one base off it. This specimen's treatment or condition label, per the study, means: in vitro stimulation with specific CMV peptide epitopes to enrich CMV-specific T cells. This sample was sequenced with an Illumina HiSeq 1500. The public reads were reprocessed in TCRdb via fastp at Q25 and MiXCR, keeping in-frame beta chains. Every CDR3 protein is listed once, alongside the most common genes and DNA of its rows. The sample table shows tens of thousands of distinct CDR3 sequences, and just over 20% are seen once. The ten largest account for 73% of the sample. This sequence was found in a human donor in good health (CMV status not recorded). Some clones in this sample may be carry-over from other donors' samples. This sample comprised CD8+ T cells from cultured PBMCs, obtained from culture after CMV antigen stimulation.

The CDR3 is CASSFLSGRREQFF. In nucleotides, the sequence is TGTGCCAGCAGCTTCCTATCGGGGCGACGTGAGCAGTTCTTC. The chain uses TRBV7-8 and TRBJ2-1; the D gene may be TRBD1 or TRBD2, since each aligns over 5 bases. CDR1 and CDR2 are drawn from the germline V gene: SGHVS, FQNEAQ. The CDR3 sequence holds 14 residues, the cysteine and phenylalanine included. Only the CDR3 portion is preserved as DNA: 42 bases, with reading frame beginning at the first base. V is shortened by 3 bases, J by 9 bases, and the region joining them spans 15 bases.